These 26 T cell receptor beta chains came from one sample sequenced in a study of blood T cell repertoires in COVID-19. TCRdb's table, derived via immunoSEQ multiplex PCR, lists solely in-frame clones and lacks some. The sample carries 150,000 or so clones, 87% recorded once. Sequenced sample: PBMCs or T cells enriched from blood (not recorded which). The receptors were gathered from a woman aged 40 to 50 who had been exposed to COVID-19.

The gene calls are TRBV28 and TRBJ1-6; possibly TRBD1 for D (5 bases). This CDR3 has 15 residues. Germline V gene data show CDR1 as MDHEN and CDR2 as SYDVKM. V lost 6 bases and J 5 bases, leaving 14 bases between the germline ends. CDR3: CASSVQGPHNSPLHF. CDR3 nucleotides: TGTGCCAGCAGCGTCCAGGGCCCTCATAATTCACCCCTCCACTTT.

This chain uses TRBV9 with TRBJ1-6; D unresolved. The CDR3 length is 16 residues. V lost 3 bases and J 0 bases, leaving 10 bases between the germline ends. Germline values: CDR1 SGDLS, CDR2 YYNGEE. The CDR3 DNA reads as TGTGCCAGCAGCGCCGAAGCGAGCTCCTATAATTCACCCCTCCACTTT. It specifies CASSAEASSYNSPLHF. Together with reference TRBV9 and TRBJ1-6, the CDR3 gives the full variable domain: DSGVTQTPKHLITATGQRVTLRCSPRSGDLSVYWYQQSLDQGLQFLIQYYNGEERAKGNILERFSAQQFPDLHSELNLSSLELGDSALYFCASSAEASSYNSPLHFGNGTRLTVT.

On this clone: Mismatch with germline at one junction end may stem from a read error. V gene TRBV3-1 (or the pseudogene TRBV3-2) combines with J gene TRBJ2-5, with 9 bases aligning to TRBD2. CDR3 length: 14 residues. Germline V gene data show CDR1 as LGHDT and CDR2 as YNNKEL (reference sequence). The CDR3 DNA is TGTGCCAGCAGCCAATCAAACCAGACTAGCGGAGGCAACTTC. Translated, it gives CASSQSNQTSGGNF.

This clone was recorded once. This sequence joins TRBV15 and TRBJ1-3; D perhaps matches TRBD1 (6 bases). This CDR3 has 16 residues. Germline V lookup: CDR1 LNHNV, CDR2 YYDKDF (reference sequence). Trimming pared 0 bases from V and 1 base from J, leaving 10 bases between. The CDR3 protein is CATSRDRTGSGNTIYF. The CDR3 DNA follows: TGTGCCACCAGCAGAGATCGAACAGGGTCTGGAAACACCATATATTTT.

Only a few counts were recorded for this clone. This chain connects TRBV18 to TRBJ2-7; 13 nucleotides align to TRBD2. Looked up from germline, CDR1 is KGHSH and CDR2 is LQKENI. The CDR3 has 18 amino acids. With 4 bases clipped from V and 0 bases from J, the junction kept 9 bases outside the gene matches. DNA for the CDR3: TGTGCCAGCTCACTAAACGGACTAGCGGGAGAGAGCTCCTACGAGCAGTACTTC. It codes for CASSLNGLAGESSYEQYF.

The chain uses TRBV6-5 and TRBJ1-2; 12 bases are a match to TRBD1. V was pared by 7 bases and J by 8 bases, with 11 bases of the junction left unmatched. This CDR3 comprises 15 residues. The germline V gene has CDR1 MNHEY and CDR2 SVGAGI. The CDR3 DNA reads TGTGCCAGCAAATCCCCGGGACAGGGGGCGCCCGGCTACACCTTC. This translates into CASKSPGQGAPGYTF.

The chain joins TRBV27 to TRBJ2-7, with 9 bases that match TRBD1. V lost 7 bases, J lost 4 bases, and 5 bases stayed unmatched. Germline loops: CDR1 MNHEY, CDR2 SMNVEV (reference sequence). This CDR3 is 13 amino acids long. In DNA form, the CDR3 reads TGTGCCAGCAAAGGACAGGGGAATTACGAGCAGTACTTC. Protein product: CASKGQGNYEQYF.

The V and J genes are TRBV2 and TRBJ2-2; no clear D. V was pared by 3 bases and J by 0 bases, with 8 bases between. The CDR3 has 15 amino acids. Germline V gene sequence: CDR1 SNHLY, CDR2 FYNNEI. The CDR3 DNA reads as TGTGCCAGCAGTGATCTCAGGACGAACACCGGGGAGCTGTTTTTT. Protein sequence: CASSDLRTNTGELFF.

The chain couples TRBV27 to TRBJ1-1; no clear D. V lost 6 bases and J lost 1, with 15 bases in between. CDR3 size: 15 residues. Germline assignment: CDR1 MNHEY and CDR2 SMNVEV (reference sequence). The CDR3 nucleotides are TGTGCCAGCAGCGGGTTTGGGTTCCGGAACACTGAAGCTTTCTTT. Amino acids: CASSGFGFRNTEAFF.

The rearrangement joins TRBV6-5 to TRBJ1-2, with 7 bases identical to TRBD1. The CDR3 contains 13 residues. Germline loops: CDR1 MNHEY, CDR2 SVGAGI. V was clipped by 6 bases and J by 4 bases; unmatched bases: 5. The CDR3 nucleotides are TGTGCCAGCAGATCGACAGGGAGCTATGGCTACACCTTC. Its translation: CASRSTGSYGYTF.

The chain employs TRBV28 and TRBJ1-1; 8 bases are shared with TRBD1. Germline CDR1 and CDR2: MDHEN and SYDVKM. J gave up 2 bases and V 8 bases, and 13 bases lay outside the gene matches. The CDR3 spans 16 residues. Here the CDR3 reads CASGDPGQERNTEAFF. The CDR3 DNA follows: TGTGCCAGCGGAGACCCGGGACAGGAGAGAAACACTGAAGCTTTCTTT.

The chain has TRBV12-3 or TRBV12-4 and TRBJ1-6; no clear D gene. V was clipped by 7 bases and J by 17 bases, with 15 bases between them. The CDR3 extends over 11 amino acids. CDR3 bases: TGTGCCAGCACCTCTCGGGGAAGATTCCACTTT. This encodes CASTSRGRFHF.

This chain connects TRBV19 to TRBJ1-5, with 8 bases identical to TRBD1. V was pared by 7 bases and J by 7 bases, with 12 bases of the junction left unmatched. CDR3 length equals 15 residues. The germline V gene has CDR1 LNHDA and CDR2 SQIVND (reference sequence). The CDR3 coding sequence is TGTGCCAGTAAGGAAGACAGGGGATCGGGACAGCCCCAGCATTTT. Protein: CASKEDRGSGQPQHF.

This chain uses TRBV15 with TRBJ2-3, with 11 bases identical to TRBD2. V gave up 0 bases and J gave up 10 bases; unmatched junction bases: 12. The CDR3 consists of 17 residues. In germline, CDR1 is LNHNV, CDR2 YYDKDF (reference sequence). The CDR3 is CATSRDRGSGGAPPQYF. The CDR3 bases are TGTGCCACCAGCAGAGATCGGGGTAGCGGGGGGGCCCCACCGCAGTATTTT.

The chain recombines TRBV28 with TRBJ1-3; perhaps TRBD1 as D (6 bases). CDR3 length: 17 residues. V was shortened by 2 bases and J by 0 bases, with 14 bases between the two germline ends. CDR1 MDHEN and CDR2 SYDVKM come from the germline V gene. As DNA, the CDR3 is TGTGCCAGCAGTTTAGCAGGGGCGATTGTCTCTGGAAACACCATATATTTT. Translation: CASSLAGAIVSGNTIYF.

This clone was seen only once. V gene TRBV19 combines with J gene TRBJ1-4; tentatively, D is TRBD1 (5 bases). Germline V gene sequence: CDR1 LNHDA, CDR2 SQIVND (reference sequence). CDR3 size: 15 residues. The V and J ends lost 5 bases and 6 bases respectively, with 16 bases between them. The CDR3 region is CASSSLFRADEKLFF. The CDR3 coding sequence is TGTGCCAGTAGTTCTTTATTCAGGGCCGATGAAAAACTGTTTTTT. Full variable domain (outside the CDR3, taken from reference TRBV19 and TRBJ1-4): DGGITQSPKYLFRKEGQNVTLSCEQNLNHDAMYWYRQDPGQGLRLIYYSQIVNDFQKGDIAEGYSVSREKKESFPLTVTSAQKNPTAFYLCASSSLFRADEKLFFGSGTQLSVL.

The chain employs TRBV5-6 and TRBJ1-3; tentatively, D is TRBD1 (5 bases). V dropped 2 bases and J dropped 2 bases, with 14 bases sitting between them. The V gene's germline CDR1 is SGHDT and CDR2 YYEEEE. The CDR3 is made up of 16 amino acids. CDR3 in DNA: TGTGCCAGCAGCTTCCCTTCAGGGTTAGCTGGAAACACCATATATTTT. Its protein product is CASSFPSGLAGNTIYF.

The gene calls are TRBV2 and TRBJ1-6; D may be TRBD1 (6 bases). Germline V gene data show CDR1 as SNHLY and CDR2 as FYNNEI. V was cut by 4 bases and J by 6 bases, with 10 bases left in between. The CDR3 totals 14 residues. The CDR3 is CASSAGQPNSPLHF. As DNA, the CDR3 is TGTGCCAGCAGTGCTGGACAGCCTAATTCACCCCTCCACTTT.

This clone was observed a few times. The chain employs TRBV19 and TRBJ1-6; 8 bases agree with TRBD1. V dropped 5 bases and J dropped 7; count of bases not matched to a gene: 10. The CDR3 has 16 residues. Per the germline V gene, CDR1 is LNHDA and CDR2 is SQIVND (reference sequence). The CDR3 spells CASSGSDRDWNSPLHF. The CDR3 nucleotides are TGTGCCAGTAGTGGGTCGGACAGGGATTGGAATTCACCCCTCCACTTT.

The chain couples TRBV28 to TRBJ2-7; tentatively, D is TRBD1 (5 bases). Between the trimmed V and J ends, which lost 4 bases and 4 bases, there was a span of 14 bases. The CDR3 runs to 14 residues. CDR1 is MDHEN, CDR2 SYDVKM, per germline. The CDR3 bases are TGTGCCAGCAGTTACGCAGGGCAAAGTTACGAGCAGTACTTC. It codes for CASSYAGQSYEQYF.

The gene calls are TRBV10-3 and TRBJ1-6; 9 bases are shared with TRBD1. The V gene end was trimmed by 7 bases and the J gene end by 8 bases; junction bases not matched to a gene: 9. The CDR3 is 15 amino acids. The V gene's germline CDR1 is ENHRY and CDR2 SYGVKD. The CDR3 DNA sequence: TGTGCCATCACCGAGGACAGGGGAGCCGATTCACCCCTCCACTTT. As protein: CAITEDRGADSPLHF.

The J gene is TRBJ1-5, the V gene TRBV3-1 (or the pseudogene TRBV3-2); a weak D match, TRBD1 (5 bases). The germline CDR1 and CDR2 sequences are LGHDT and YNNKEL (reference sequence). The CDR3 loop spans 15 amino acids. V lost 0 bases and J lost 5, with 11 bases in between. CDR3 nucleotides: TGTGCCAGCAGCCAAGATCAGGGTTGGTATCAGCCCCAGCATTTT. This gives the protein CASSQDQGWYQPQHF.

CDR3 nucleotide sequence: TGTGCCAGCTCACCACAGAGGACAGGGGGGACTCCATATGGCTACACCTTC. Its protein is CASSPQRTGGTPYGYTF. The rearrangement uses TRBV18 and TRBJ1-2; 10 bases align to TRBD1. The ends lost 1 base at V and 5 bases at J; junction bases unmatched: 10. From germline, CDR1 is KGHSH and CDR2 LQKENI. This CDR3 comprises 17 residues.

Here the CDR3 reads CSVGGQSNQPQHF. The CDR3, as DNA: TGCAGCGTGGGGGGACAGAGCAATCAGCCCCAGCATTTT. The V call is TRBV29-1, the J call TRBJ1-5, with 7 bases identical to TRBD1. J gave up 1 base and V 6 bases, and 3 bases lay outside the gene matches. This CDR3 comprises 13 residues. CDR1 is SQVTM, CDR2 ANQGSEA, per germline.

This chain uses TRBV6-6 with TRBJ1-1; D is perhaps TRBD1 (6 bases). Germline assignment: CDR1 MNHNY and CDR2 SVGAGI (reference sequence). Trimming removed 5 bases at V and 1 base at J, with 14 bases between. This CDR3 is 15 amino acids long. The CDR3 nucleotides read TGTGCCAGCAGTCCCTTCATGGGACAGAACACTGAAGCTTTCTTT. Translated: CASSPFMGQNTEAFF.

The chain joins TRBV5-1 to TRBJ2-1; no clear D. Germline V CDR1 and CDR2: SGHRS, YFSETQ. CDR3 length: 12 residues. Trimming took off 6 bases at V and 6 bases at J, with 10 bases between the two ends. CDR3 protein: CASNLEPNEQFF. CDR3 bases: TGCGCCAGCAACCTAGAGCCCAATGAGCAGTTCTTC.